This TCR beta chain was identified in a study of T-cell memory formation after mild COVID-19. General study findings and limits: A balance of CD4 and CD8 characterized clones contracting day 15 to 85, whereas later expanders leaned CD4+. The appearance of some responding clones in pre-infection memory suggested that cross-reactive memory joined.

Amplification by 5'RACE using constant-segment primers produced TCR alpha and TCR beta cDNA libraries that carried sample barcodes and UMIs. TCRdb fed the 5' RACE reads into MiXCR, producing one record per CDR3 protein. The sample carries about 280,000 distinct CDR3 sequences, 7% to 10% recorded once. Between the trimmed V and J ends, which lost 1 base and 6 bases, there was a span of 18 bases. The CDR3 spans 16 residues. Germline V gives CDR1 SGHAT, CDR2 FQDESV (reference sequence). About this clonotype itself: Antigen unknown.

The chain has TRBV11-1 and TRBJ1-1; D is perhaps TRBD1 (6 bases). The sequenced sample was PBMCs or a T cell subset sorted from them (not recorded which). This clonotype was obtained from a man between 18 and 29 years old who had mild COVID-19 (a few samples of this study predate the infection). Cell type and time point are not known. The DNA for the CDR3 is TGTGCCAGCAGCTTAGGCAGGGGTCTTTACAGACCTGAAGCTTTCTTT. This encodes CASSLGRGLYRPEAFF.